The sequence of this TCR beta chain was determined in a study of human T cells and chemical hapten exposure. About the study: Each week of the roughly 23-week study, patients had diphenylcyclopropenone applied to the scalp. Epicutaneous patch tests delivered 0.01% DPC to the upper back, with evaluation at 6 days.

The library put unique molecular identifiers onto individual cDNA molecules. TCRdb fed the RACE reads into MiXCR, producing one record per CDR3 protein. The table records 95,000 to 150,000 distinct CDR3 sequences, roughly an eighth of them present only once. This clonotype was detected ten times or more. Time point meaning: patch test 1, 2 weeks after DPC sensitization. Regarding treatment: therapeutic diphenylcyclopropenone sensitization with weekly scalp DPC. Someone pulled total RNA out of unfractionated whole blood. This CDR3 has 12 amino acids. CDR1 and CDR2 from the germline V gene are SQVTM and ANQGSEA. J lost 3 bases, V lost 7 bases, and 4 bases had no gene match.

This clonotype originated in a man younger than 35 with alopecia areata. Some clones in this sample may be carry-over from other donors' samples. The chain carries TRBV29-1 and TRBJ2-3, with 7 bases aligning to TRBD1. Sequences were derived from whole blood, sampled in connection with sensitization to the hapten diphenylcyclopropenone (DPC). The CDR3 DNA reads TGCAGCGCCGGCAGGGGGACAGATACGCAGTATTTT. The encoded protein is CSAGRGTDTQYF.